Below are 2 T cell receptor beta chains sequenced from a single sample in a study of cytomegalovirus exposure and HLA in healthy donors (dated by TCRdb to between 2016 and 2019). Library construction relied on the immunoSEQ multiplex PCR assay. The multiplex PCR relied on a mix of 60 forward primers for TCR Vbeta segments and 13 reverse primers for TCR Jbeta segments. Imported from immuneACCESS, the table was reduced by TCRdb to in-frame sequences with V and J called. These copies leave out some clones; in studies compared against another copy, an unresolved V gene accounts for under half, and the cause of the remainder is not known. Present in this sample are around 150,000 clones, around four fifths of which were seen just once. The ten most abundant clones make up roughly 2% of the sample. Material: PBMCs. All receptors come from a female donor in good health and CMV-seronegative.

V is TRBV30 and J is TRBJ2-5, with TRBD2 as a possible D gene (5 bases). The germline V gene encodes CDR1 GTSNPN and CDR2 SVGIG (reference sequence). V gave up 0 bases and J gave up 1 base, with 9 bases separating them. This CDR3 region has 14 residues. Here the CDR3 reads CAWSVPGLQETQYF. The CDR3 coding sequence is TGTGCCTGGAGTGTACCCGGACTCCAAGAGACCCAGTACTTC.

The chain joins TRBV6-1 to TRBJ1-2, with TRBD1 matching 7 bases. CDR1 and CDR2 (germline): MNHNS, SASEGT. V dropped 3 bases and J dropped 5; count of bases not matched to a gene: 18. The length of the CDR3 is 18 residues. CDR3 in DNA: TGTGCCAGCAGTGATAGGGACAGCCCTAGTTCTTTTGGGTATGGCTACACCTTC. Translation: CASSDRDSPSSFGYGYTF.